The following is a T cell receptor beta chain sequence with its context. In the source study's methods: Using reference gene primer amplification, nucleated cell counts were estimated. Produced via immunoSEQ multiplex PCR; TCRdb's table is partial and in-frame only. That table is the source of V, J and clone size, and D and trimming were worked out from the DNA. The sample gives approximately 180,000 clones, around nine tenths of which show up once; around a fifth is in the top ten. The CDR3 totals 16 residues. Trimming shortened V by 2 bases and J by 0 bases, and 10 bases separated the two germline ends. The germline CDR1 and CDR2 sequences are ENHRY and SYGVKD. The data originate from a study of blood T cell repertoires in COVID-19. Study-level background: The cDNA or gDNA used as material had been derived from T cells, B-cell-depleted T cells, or PBMCs.

The V call is TRBV10-3, the J call TRBJ2-2, with TRBD1 as a possible D gene (6 bases). What was sequenced was peripheral blood. The clonotype comes from a man aged 55 to 70 with active or convalescent COVID-19. CDR3 DNA: TGTGCCATCAGTGAGAACAGGGTTCCGAACACCGGGGAGCTGTTTTTT. This gives the protein CAISENRVPNTGELFF.